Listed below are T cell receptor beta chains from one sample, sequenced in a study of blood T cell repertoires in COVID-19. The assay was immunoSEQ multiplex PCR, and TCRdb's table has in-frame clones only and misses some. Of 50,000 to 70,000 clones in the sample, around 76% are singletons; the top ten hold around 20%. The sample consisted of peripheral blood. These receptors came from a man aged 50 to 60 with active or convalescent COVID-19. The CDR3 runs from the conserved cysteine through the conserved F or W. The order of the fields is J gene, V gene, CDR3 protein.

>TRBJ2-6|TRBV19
CASGNTQGGSGANVLTF
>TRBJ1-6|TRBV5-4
CASRRDFSYNSPLHF
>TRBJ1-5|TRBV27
CASNTRGQNQPQHF
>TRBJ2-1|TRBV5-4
CASSLSWTANNEQFF
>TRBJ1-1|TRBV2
CASTLGQGGTEAFF
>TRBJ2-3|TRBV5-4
CASSLDRGHTDTQYF
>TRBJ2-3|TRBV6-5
CASSQPQGTQYF
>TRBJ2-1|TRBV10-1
CASSRQRTPPYNEQFF
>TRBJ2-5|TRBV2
CASRETSGRSSETQYF
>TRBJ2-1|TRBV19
CASSQSGTEHYNEQFF
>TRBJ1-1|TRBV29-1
CSVVGTGETEAFF
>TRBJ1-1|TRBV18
CASSEGARTEAFF
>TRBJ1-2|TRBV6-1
CASSEETGLYGYTF
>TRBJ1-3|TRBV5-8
CASSFLTGGNTIYF
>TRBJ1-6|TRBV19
CAIQRDRDSPLHF
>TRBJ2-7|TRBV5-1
CASSLAADSYEQYF
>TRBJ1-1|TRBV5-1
CASSQQGYNTEAFF
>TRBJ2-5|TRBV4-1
CASRALASGPWAQYF
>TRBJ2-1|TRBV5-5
CASSRDSWNEQFF
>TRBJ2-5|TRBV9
CASSAPGGHQETQYF
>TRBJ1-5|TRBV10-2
CASSELQVSLEPQHF
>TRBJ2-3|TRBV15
CATSRRLAGGGDTQYF
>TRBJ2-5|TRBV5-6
CASSLGLAGAETQYF
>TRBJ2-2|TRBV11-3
CASSLLGAGTGELFF
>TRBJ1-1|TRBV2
CASKKGRAEGTEAFF
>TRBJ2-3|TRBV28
CASRRTSGRSDTQYF
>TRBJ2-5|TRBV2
CASSVRAGGPLETQYF
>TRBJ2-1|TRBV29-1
CSGDRDSTRNEQFF
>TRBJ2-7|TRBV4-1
CASSQKTSGGPSSYEQYF
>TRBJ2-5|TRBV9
CASSVETYGPEPYF
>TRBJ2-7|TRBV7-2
CASSTTGHTYEQYF
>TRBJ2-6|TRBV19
CASSIGGRGTSKTF
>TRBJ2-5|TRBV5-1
CASSLEAGRGQETQYF
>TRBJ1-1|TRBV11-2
CASSLTRNTEAFF
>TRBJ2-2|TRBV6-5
CASRAGTGTTGELFF
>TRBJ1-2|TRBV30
CAWSLTGEGYTF
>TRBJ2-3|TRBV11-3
CASSLGVSGVSTDTQYF
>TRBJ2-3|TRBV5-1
CASSADGGNTDTQYF
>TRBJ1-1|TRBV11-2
CASGLGAGTEAFF
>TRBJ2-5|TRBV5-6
CASSLGAGAREETQYF
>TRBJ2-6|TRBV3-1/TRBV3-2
CASSQVSGFSGANVLTF
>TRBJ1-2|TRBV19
CASKELQGGGLGSVYTF
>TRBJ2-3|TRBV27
CASSLGLAGWTDTQYF
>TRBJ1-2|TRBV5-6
CASSPTGGIGGYTF
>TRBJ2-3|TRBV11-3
CASSLDGIATTDTQYF
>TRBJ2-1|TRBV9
CASSVTGFRNEQFF
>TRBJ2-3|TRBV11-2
CASGTGGTSGADTQYF
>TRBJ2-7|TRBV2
CAARRGGSSYEQYF
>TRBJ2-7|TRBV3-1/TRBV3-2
CASSLRTGGFHEQYF
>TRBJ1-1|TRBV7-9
CASSSLAGNTEAFF
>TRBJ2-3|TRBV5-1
CASRRGGSPDGSTDTQYF
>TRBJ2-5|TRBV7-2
CASSPRVGGETQYF
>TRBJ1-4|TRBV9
CASSSRGNNEKLFF
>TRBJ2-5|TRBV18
CASSPSTQLWTQYF
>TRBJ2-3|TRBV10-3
CAISEKLAGFTDTQYF
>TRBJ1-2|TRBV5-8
CASSLRGLGYTF
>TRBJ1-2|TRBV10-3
CAIRDNRANYGYTF
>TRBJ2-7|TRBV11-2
CASSLANRERSEQYF
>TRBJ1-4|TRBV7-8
CASSIPGQGTEKLFF
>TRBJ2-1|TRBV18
CASSPGGAGANNNEQFF